One sample yielded the 29 T cell receptor beta chains listed below, sequenced in a study of blood T cell repertoires in COVID-19. Profiling relied on immunoSEQ multiplex PCR, and the TCRdb table lists in-frame clones only, not all of them. The sample consists of about 330,000 clones, roughly nine tenths of them appearing once. Sequenced: PBMCs or T cells enriched from blood (not recorded which). The receptors stem from a young woman who had recovered from COVID-19.

This clone appeared a few times. The chain links TRBV14 to TRBJ2-3; the D gene is possibly TRBD2 (6 bases). The CDR3 contains 15 residues. Trimming cost V 4 bases and J 3 bases, with 14 bases left between them. Germline lookup yields CDR1 SGHDN and CDR2 FVKESK. This chain's CDR3 is CASSPAGRWTDTQYF. The CDR3 nucleotides read TGTGCCAGCAGCCCTGCAGGGAGGTGGACAGATACGCAGTATTTT.

The V gene is TRBV7-2, the J gene TRBJ1-4; D is unclear. The CDR3 contains 17 residues. Per germline, CDR1 SGHTA and CDR2 FQGNSA. V dropped 1 base and J dropped 0 bases, with 12 bases sitting between them. In DNA form, the CDR3 reads TGTGCCAGCAGCTTAGAAGAGGCGGGATCAACTAATGAAAAACTGTTTTTT. This sequence encodes CASSLEEAGSTNEKLFF.

The chain joins TRBV3-1 (or the pseudogene TRBV3-2) to TRBJ1-5; 8 bases line up with TRBD1. With V trimmed by 0 bases and J by 2 bases, 6 bases remained unmatched. This CDR3 contains 17 residues. CDR1 is LGHDT and CDR2 is YNNKEL in the germline V gene (reference sequence). CDR3 sequence (DNA): TGTGCCAGCAGCCAAGACCAAGCAGGGGGCTGCAATCAGCCCCAGCATTTT. It is translated as CASSQDQAGGCNQPQHF.

This chain joins TRBV11-2 and TRBJ1-2; 7 nucleotides align to TRBD1. Germline CDR1 SGHAT, CDR2 FQNNGV. CDR3 length equals 14 residues. V shed 4 bases, J shed 2 bases, and the junction held 4 bases outside the gene matches. In nucleotides, the CDR3 is TGTGCCAGCAGCTCCGACAGGGCGAACTATGGCTACACCTTC. It codes for CASSSDRANYGYTF.

The rearrangement uses TRBV7-9 and TRBJ1-2; D gene unclear. Trimming left V 1 base short and J 4 bases short, with 7 bases between. The CDR3 length is 13 residues. Germline V gene sequence: CDR1 SEHNR, CDR2 FQNEAQ (reference sequence). The CDR3 sequence is CASSLVAVYGYTF. The CDR3 DNA reads TGTGCCAGCAGCTTAGTAGCAGTCTATGGCTACACCTTC. The variable domain in full, completed from reference TRBV7-9 and TRBJ1-2, reads DTGVSQNPRHKITKRGQNVTFRCDPISEHNRLYWYRQTLGQGPEFLTYFQNEAQLEKSRLLSDRFSAERPKGSFSTLEIQRTEQGDSAMYLCASSLVAVYGYTFGSGTRLTVV.

The V gene is TRBV15, the J gene TRBJ2-7; the match to TRBD1 covers 12 bases. V lost 1 base, J lost 4 bases, and 5 bases stayed unmatched. Per the germline V gene, CDR1 is LNHNV and CDR2 is YYDKDF (reference sequence). The CDR3 is made up of 16 amino acids. The chain's CDR3 is CATSRGGTGGLYEQYF. In DNA, the CDR3 is TGTGCCACCAGCAGAGGGGGGACAGGGGGCCTGTACGAGCAGTACTTC.

The chain joins TRBV3-1 (or the pseudogene TRBV3-2) to TRBJ2-3; 8 positions match TRBD1. CDR1 is LGHDT, CDR2 YNNKEL, per germline (reference sequence). J was trimmed by 2 bases and V by 0 bases; bases with no gene match: 4. The CDR3 consists of 16 residues. Here the CDR3 reads CASSQEGDRYTDTQYF. The CDR3 coding sequence is TGTGCCAGCAGCCAAGAGGGGGACAGGTACACAGATACGCAGTATTTT.

This chain joins TRBV7-9 and TRBJ1-1, with TRBD1 matching 9 bases. Per germline, CDR1 SEHNR and CDR2 FQNEAQ (reference sequence). Trimming cost V 5 bases and J 6 bases; bases outside gene matches: 7. CDR3 length: 14 amino acids. The CDR3 region has the DNA TGTGCCAGCAGCCCCCGGGACAGGGTAGCTGAAGCTTTCTTT. Protein: CASSPRDRVAEAFF.

This clone was observed a few times. V gene TRBV5-1 combines with J gene TRBJ2-3; 8 bases line up with TRBD1. Germline trimming cut 3 bases from V and 3 bases from J; bases unmatched to any gene: 3. Germline V gives CDR1 SGHRS, CDR2 YFSETQ. The CDR3 totals 14 residues. The CDR3 DNA reads TGCGCCAGCAGCTCTAGACAGGGGACAGATACGCAGTATTTT. It specifies CASSSRQGTDTQYF.

This sequence joins TRBV19 and TRBJ2-7; 7 bases are a match to TRBD1. Trimming removed 5 bases from V and 7 bases from J; junction bases left unmatched: 17. Germline CDR1 reads LNHDA; CDR2 reads SQIVND (reference sequence). This CDR3 spans 16 amino acids. CDR3 bases: TGTGCCAGTAGTCCTAAAGGAAGGGGACAGATTACGGAGCAGTACTTC. Protein sequence: CASSPKGRGQITEQYF. Using reference TRBV19 and TRBJ2-7 for the parts outside the CDR3, the full variable domain is DGGITQSPKYLFRKEGQNVTLSCEQNLNHDAMYWYRQDPGQGLRLIYYSQIVNDFQKGDIAEGYSVSREKKESFPLTVTSAQKNPTAFYLCASSPKGRGQITEQYFGPGTRLTVT.

The chain recombines TRBV25-1 with TRBJ1-3; 7 positions match TRBD1. The junction had 6 bases not matched to a gene; V was cut back by 4 bases and J by 0 bases. Germline-derived CDR1 and CDR2 are MGHDK and SYGVNS. There are 16 residues in the CDR3. The CDR3 nucleotides are TGTGCCAGCAGTGGACTCGGGACAGACTCTGGAAACACCATATATTTT. The encoded protein is CASSGLGTDSGNTIYF.

As regards this clone: Its ends do not fully match the called genes, so a read error is possible. This chain links TRBV6-5 with TRBJ2-2; no clear D. The CDR3 is 12 residues long. Germline V gene data show CDR1 as MNHEY and CDR2 as SVGAGI. The CDR3 loop reads CASSHSVGELFF. Here the CDR3 DNA reads TGTGCCAGCAGTCACTCCGTCGGGGAGCTGTTTTTT.

J is TRBJ1-5 and V is TRBV6-2 or TRBV6-3, with no clear D. Deletions cut 0 bases from V and 0 bases from J, with 15 bases between. Germline V gene lookup returns CDR1 MNHEY and CDR2 SVGEGT. The CDR3 length is 18 residues. CDR3 in DNA: TGTGCCAGCAGTTACTCGATGGTGGAGGGCGATAGCAATCAGCCCCAGCATTTT. Its protein is CASSYSMVEGDSNQPQHF.

CDR3 amino acids: CASEPGGGGHNEQFF. CDR3 nucleotide sequence: TGTGCCAGCGAACCAGGGGGCGGGGGTCATAATGAGCAGTTCTTC. The chain is built from TRBV21-1 and TRBJ2-1; TRBD1 is the table's D call and was not checked against the DNA. TRBV21-1 is a listed pseudogene. The CDR3 is 15 residues long.

Here the CDR3 reads CASTRSPKQGYEQYF. CDR3 coding DNA: TGTGCCAGCACTCGATCGCCCAAACAGGGCTACGAGCAGTACTTC. The chain combines TRBV2 with TRBJ2-7; D perhaps matches TRBD1 (6 bases). This CDR3 has 15 residues. Germline V gene sequence: CDR1 SNHLY, CDR2 FYNNEI. Trimming stripped 7 bases from V and 3 bases from J, with 19 bases between.

V gene TRBV7-9 combines with J gene TRBJ2-7, with TRBD1 as a possible D gene (6 bases). The CDR3 length is 14 residues. Trimming removed 5 bases at V and 3 bases at J, with 14 bases between. From germline, CDR1 is SEHNR and CDR2 FQNEAQ (reference sequence). CDR3 sequence (DNA): TGTGCCAGCAGCCAAGGGACACTCGTCTACGAGCAGTACTTC. This translates into CASSQGTLVYEQYF.

Here the CDR3 reads CASSVFGGQGAGQPQHF. The CDR3 DNA reads TGTGCCAGCAGTGTTTTTGGGGGGCAGGGGGCTGGTCAGCCCCAGCATTTT. V usage is TRBV6-1 and J usage is TRBJ1-5; 8 nucleotides agree with TRBD1. V was pared by 4 bases and J by 6 bases, with 14 bases of the junction left unmatched. Germline V lookup: CDR1 MNHNS, CDR2 SASEGT. The CDR3 is 17 amino acids.

This clone has a single count. The chain combines TRBV27 with TRBJ1-1; D perhaps matches TRBD1 (6 bases). CDR3 size: 14 residues. Germline lookup yields CDR1 MNHEY and CDR2 SMNVEV (reference sequence). V gave up 5 bases and J gave up 6 bases, with 16 bases separating them. The CDR3 protein is CASSPRTVMAEAFF. The CDR3 DNA sequence: TGTGCCAGCAGTCCCCGGACAGTTATGGCTGAAGCTTTCTTT.

In its sample, this clone was seen a few times. Distinct nucleotide sequences in the sample also encode this CDR3. The chain uses TRBV12-3 or TRBV12-4 and TRBJ2-3; D may be TRBD1 (6 bases). V dropped 3 bases and J dropped 6 bases, with 10 bases sitting between them. This CDR3 spans 13 amino acids. Here the CDR3 reads CASSLRQGDTQYF. DNA for the CDR3: TGTGCCAGCAGTTTGAGGCAGGGGGATACGCAGTATTTT.

This clone was seen only once. The gene calls are TRBV9 and TRBJ2-3, with 9 bases matching TRBD2. CDR3 length equals 15 residues. The trim removed 4 bases at V and 2 bases at J, leaving 5 bases unmatched. Germline V lookup: CDR1 SGDLS, CDR2 YYNGEE. The DNA of the CDR3 is TGTGCCAGCAGCCTAGCGGGATTATCCACAGATACGCAGTATTTT. Protein: CASSLAGLSTDTQYF.

CDR3 in DNA: TGTGCCAGCAGGGGACAGGGGGAAAATGGCTACACCTTC. This gives the protein CASRGQGENGYTF. The rearrangement uses TRBV5-4 and TRBJ1-2; 11 positions match TRBD1. After removal of 5 bases from V and 6 bases from J, the junction contained 3 bases not matched to a gene. CDR3 size: 13 residues. Looked up from germline, CDR1 is SGHNT and CDR2 is YYREEE (reference sequence).

This chain connects TRBV4-3 to TRBJ2-2; the D gene is possibly TRBD1 (6 bases). Germline values: CDR1 LGHNA, CDR2 YSLEER. V lost 1 base and J lost 7, with 13 bases in between. This CDR3 is built from 15 residues. The CDR3 coding sequence is TGCGCCAGCAGCCAAGCTGGGGGCCGAGTCGGGGAGCTGTTTTTT. Its translation is CASSQAGGRVGELFF.

This clone was detected only once. V gene TRBV28 combines with J gene TRBJ1-6; 12 bases are shared with TRBD1. This CDR3 is 18 amino acids long. Trimming removed 5 bases from V and 9 bases from J; junction bases left unmatched: 14. CDR1 and CDR2 from the germline V gene are MDHEN and SYDVKM. The CDR3 DNA reads as TGTGCCAGCAGTCTCCCGGGACAGGGGGCAGGCTCGGGTTCACCCCTCCACTTT. Its protein product is CASSLPGQGAGSGSPLHF.

This rearrangement joins TRBV12-3 or TRBV12-4 to TRBJ2-3; no firm D call. Trimming took 7 bases from V and 1 from J, leaving 6 bases between them. The CDR3 covers 12 residues. The CDR3 DNA follows: TGTGCCAGCACCCAGGGCACAGATACGCAGTATTTT. Its translation is CASTQGTDTQYF.

This chain uses TRBV2 with TRBJ1-2, with TRBD1 identical over 8 bases. Germline lookup yields CDR1 SNHLY and CDR2 FYNNEI. CDR3 length equals 13 residues. V gave up 1 base and J gave up 5 bases; unmatched junction bases: 0. CDR3 in DNA: TGTGCCAGCAGTGAAGGACAGGGGTATGGCTACACCTTC. It specifies CASSEGQGYGYTF. The full variable domain, completed using reference TRBV2 and TRBJ1-2, is EPEVTQTPSHQVTQMGQEVILRCVPISNHLYFYWYRQILGQKVEFLVSFYNNEISEKSEIFDDQFSVERPDGSNFTLKIRSTKLEDSAMYFCASSEGQGYGYTFGSGTRLTVV.

V usage is TRBV6-5 and J usage is TRBJ1-2; 10 positions agree with TRBD1. CDR1 is MNHEY, CDR2 SVGAGI, per germline. The CDR3 loop spans 14 amino acids. V lost 2 bases and J lost 7; bases outside the gene matches: 4. The CDR3 region is CASSYRQGAAGYTF. The CDR3 nucleotides read TGTGCCAGCAGTTACAGACAGGGGGCGGCTGGCTACACCTTC.

The rearrangement joins TRBV7-2 to TRBJ2-3; 9 nucleotides agree with TRBD2. After removal of 2 bases from V and 6 bases from J, the junction contained 6 bases not matched to a gene. This CDR3 is 15 amino acids long. Germline V gene lookup returns CDR1 SGHTA and CDR2 FQGNSA. CDR3: CASSLLAGSTDTQYF. In DNA, the CDR3 is TGTGCCAGCAGCTTACTAGCGGGGTCCACGGATACGCAGTATTTT.

The genes are TRBV28 and TRBJ2-1; TRBD2 aligns across 15 bases. V lost 4 bases, J lost 1 base, and 8 bases stayed unmatched. This CDR3 comprises 19 residues. In germline, CDR1 is MDHEN, CDR2 SYDVKM. The CDR3 spells CASSYPGLAGGQSYNEQFF. In nucleotides, the CDR3 is TGTGCCAGCAGTTACCCGGGACTAGCGGGGGGCCAATCCTACAATGAGCAGTTCTTC.

The chain uses TRBV23-1 and TRBJ1-5, with D perhaps TRBD1 (6 bases). TRBV23-1 is assigned to the ORF class and has an uncertain function. The length of the CDR3 is 14 residues. Between the trimmed V and J ends, which lost 11 bases and 4 bases, there was a span of 18 bases. The CDR3 here is CAVGEGRGNQPQHF. The CDR3 region has the DNA TGCGCCGTGGGCGAGGGGAGGGGGAATCAGCCCCAGCATTTT.